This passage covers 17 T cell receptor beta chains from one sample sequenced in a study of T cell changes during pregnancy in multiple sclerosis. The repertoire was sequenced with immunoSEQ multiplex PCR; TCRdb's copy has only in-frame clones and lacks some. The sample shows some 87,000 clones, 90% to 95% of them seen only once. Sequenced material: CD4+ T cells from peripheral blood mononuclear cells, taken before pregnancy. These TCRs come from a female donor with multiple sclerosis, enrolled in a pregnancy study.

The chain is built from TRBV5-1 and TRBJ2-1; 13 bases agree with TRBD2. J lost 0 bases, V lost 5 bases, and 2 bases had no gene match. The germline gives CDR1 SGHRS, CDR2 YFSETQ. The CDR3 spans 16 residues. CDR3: CASSTSGGASYNEQFF. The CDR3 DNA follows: TGCGCCAGCAGTACTAGCGGGGGGGCCTCCTACAATGAGCAGTTCTTC.

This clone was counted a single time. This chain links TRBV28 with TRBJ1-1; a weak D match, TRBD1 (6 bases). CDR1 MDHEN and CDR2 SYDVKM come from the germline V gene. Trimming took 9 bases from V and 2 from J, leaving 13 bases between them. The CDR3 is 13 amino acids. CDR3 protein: CASLTGSNTEAFF. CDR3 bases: TGTGCCAGTTTGACAGGCTCCAACACTGAAGCTTTCTTT.

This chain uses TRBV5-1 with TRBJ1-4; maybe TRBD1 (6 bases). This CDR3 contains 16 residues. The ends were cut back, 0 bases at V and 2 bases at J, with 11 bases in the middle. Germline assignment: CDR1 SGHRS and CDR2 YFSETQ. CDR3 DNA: TGCGCCAGCAGCTTGGGGGGGCTTCTGACTAATGAAAAACTGTTTTTT. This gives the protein CASSLGGLLTNEKLFF.

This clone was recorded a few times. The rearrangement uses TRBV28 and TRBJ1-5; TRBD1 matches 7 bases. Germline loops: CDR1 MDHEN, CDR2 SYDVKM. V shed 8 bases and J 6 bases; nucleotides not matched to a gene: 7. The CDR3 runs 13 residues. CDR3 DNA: TGTGCCAGCCGACAGGGTGTAGGTCAGCCCCAGCATTTT. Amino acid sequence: CASRQGVGQPQHF.

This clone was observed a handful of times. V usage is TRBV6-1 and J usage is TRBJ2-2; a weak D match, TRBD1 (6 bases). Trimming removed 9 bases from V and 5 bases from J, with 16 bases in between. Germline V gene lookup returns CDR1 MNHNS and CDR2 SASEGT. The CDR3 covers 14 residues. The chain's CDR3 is CASTLTGATGELFF. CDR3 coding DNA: TGTGCCAGTACTCTGACAGGAGCGACCGGGGAGCTGTTTTTT.

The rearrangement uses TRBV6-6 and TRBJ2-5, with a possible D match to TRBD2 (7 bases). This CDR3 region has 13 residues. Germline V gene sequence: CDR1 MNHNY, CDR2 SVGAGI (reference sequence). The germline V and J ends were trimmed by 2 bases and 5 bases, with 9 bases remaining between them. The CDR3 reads CASSYGGAETQYF. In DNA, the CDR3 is TGTGCCAGCAGTTACGGGGGGGCGGAGACCCAGTACTTC.

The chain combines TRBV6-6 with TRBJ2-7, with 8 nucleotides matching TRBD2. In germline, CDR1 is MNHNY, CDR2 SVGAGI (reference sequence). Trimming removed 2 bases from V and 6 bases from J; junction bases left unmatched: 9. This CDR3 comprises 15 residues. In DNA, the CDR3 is TGTGCCAGCAGTTACAATCTAGCGGGTATCTCCGAGCAGTACTTC. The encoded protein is CASSYNLAGISEQYF.

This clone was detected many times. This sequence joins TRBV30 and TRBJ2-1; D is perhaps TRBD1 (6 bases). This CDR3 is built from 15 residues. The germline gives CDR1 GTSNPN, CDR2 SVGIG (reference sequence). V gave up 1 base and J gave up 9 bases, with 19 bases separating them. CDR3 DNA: TGTGCCTGGAGTGGGGACAATGCCCTTGGTAGTGAGCAGTTCTTC. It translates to CAWSGDNALGSEQFF.

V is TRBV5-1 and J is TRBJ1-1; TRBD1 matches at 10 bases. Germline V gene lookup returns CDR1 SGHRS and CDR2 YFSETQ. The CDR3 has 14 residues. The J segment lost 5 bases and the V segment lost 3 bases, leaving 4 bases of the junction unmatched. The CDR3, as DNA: TGCGCCAGCAGCTCGACAGGGGGCGAAACTGAAGCTTTCTTT. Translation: CASSSTGGETEAFF. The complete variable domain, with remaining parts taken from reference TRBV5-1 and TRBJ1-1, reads KAGVTQTPRYLIKTRGQQVTLSCSPISGHRSVSWYQQTPGQGLQFLFEYFSETQRNKGNFPGRFSGRQFSNSRSEMNVSTLELGDSALYLCASSSTGGETEAFFGQGTRLTVV.

CDR3 amino acids: CASSRQGAYYGYTF. The CDR3, as DNA: TGTGCCAGCAGCCGCCAGGGGGCATACTATGGCTACACCTTC. The rearrangement links TRBV28 to TRBJ1-2; 8 nucleotides agree with TRBD1. CDR1 and CDR2 from the germline V gene are MDHEN and SYDVKM. The ends lost 6 bases at V and 3 bases at J; junction bases unmatched: 6. The CDR3 loop spans 14 amino acids.

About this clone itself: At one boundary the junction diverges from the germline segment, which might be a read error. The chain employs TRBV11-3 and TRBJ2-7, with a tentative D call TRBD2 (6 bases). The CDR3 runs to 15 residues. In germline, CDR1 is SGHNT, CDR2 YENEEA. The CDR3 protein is CASSFVSGQSYKQYF. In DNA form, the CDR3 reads TGTGCCAGCAGCTTCGTTAGCGGCCAATCCTACAAGCAGTACTTC.

The CDR3 sequence is CASRGQHEKLFF. The CDR3, as DNA: TGTGCCAGCAGGGGACAGCATGAAAAACTGTTTTTT. The chain joins TRBV2 to TRBJ1-4, with 7 bases matching TRBD1. This CDR3 comprises 12 residues. J lost 6 bases, V lost 6 bases, and 1 base had no gene match. Germline V gene data show CDR1 as SNHLY and CDR2 as FYNNEI.

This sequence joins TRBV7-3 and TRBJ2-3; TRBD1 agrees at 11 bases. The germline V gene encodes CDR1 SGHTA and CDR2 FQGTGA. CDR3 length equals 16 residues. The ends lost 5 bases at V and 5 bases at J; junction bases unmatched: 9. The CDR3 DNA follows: TGTGCCAGCAGCGACCTCGGACAGGGGGCGGGAGATACGCAGTATTTT. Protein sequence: CASSDLGQGAGDTQYF.

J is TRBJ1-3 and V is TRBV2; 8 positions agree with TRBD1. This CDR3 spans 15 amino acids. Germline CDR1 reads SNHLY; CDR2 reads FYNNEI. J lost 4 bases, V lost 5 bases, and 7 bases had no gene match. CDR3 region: CASSPQGARGNTIYF. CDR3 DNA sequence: TGTGCCAGCAGTCCTCAGGGGGCGAGGGGAAACACCATATATTTT.

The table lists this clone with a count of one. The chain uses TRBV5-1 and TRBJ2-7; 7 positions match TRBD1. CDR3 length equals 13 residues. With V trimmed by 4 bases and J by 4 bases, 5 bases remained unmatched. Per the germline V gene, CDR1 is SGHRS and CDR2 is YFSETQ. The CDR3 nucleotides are TGCGCCAGCAGCCCGACAGGGAAGTACGAGCAGTACTTC. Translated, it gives CASSPTGKYEQYF.

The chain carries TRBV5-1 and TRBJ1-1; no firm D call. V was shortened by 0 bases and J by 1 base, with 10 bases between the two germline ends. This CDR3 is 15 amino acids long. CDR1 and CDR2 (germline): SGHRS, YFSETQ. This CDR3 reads CASSLVAGGNTEAFF. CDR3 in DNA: TGCGCCAGCAGCTTGGTTGCGGGCGGGAACACTGAAGCTTTCTTT.

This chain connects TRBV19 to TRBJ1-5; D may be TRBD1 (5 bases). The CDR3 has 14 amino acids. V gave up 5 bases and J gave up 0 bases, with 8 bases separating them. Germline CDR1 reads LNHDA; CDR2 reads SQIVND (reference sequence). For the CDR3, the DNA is TGTGCCAGTAGTCCACAGGCTAGCAATCAGCCCCAGCATTTT. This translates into CASSPQASNQPQHF.